What follows are 31 T cell receptor beta chains derived from one specimen sequenced in a study of vaccination effects on CD4 cells after COVID-19. Using immunoSEQ multiplex PCR, the repertoire was profiled, and TCRdb retains in-frame clones only, with some absent. The sample has around 81,000 clones, roughly 73% seen once; the top ten hold more than 1%. Viral peptide pool expansion of antigen-specific CD4+ T cells preceded sequencing in the ViraFEST assay. Researchers isolated CD4+ T cells once 9 to 11 days of culture had elapsed. The cohort was immunized with two doses of either the BNT162b2 or mRNA-1273 vaccine. These TCRs are of unknown antigen specificity. This specimen was CD4+ T cells from PBMCs cultured with HCoV-OC43 spike peptides, taken after COVID-19 vaccination. Subset here: HCoV-OC43 spike overlapping peptide pool stimulation. These receptors came from a human donor who received a COVID-19 vaccine.

This chain uses TRBV19 with TRBJ2-2; D possibly matches TRBD1 or TRBD2 (6 bases each). V gave up 7 bases and J gave up 0 bases, with 18 bases separating them. CDR1 and CDR2 from the germline V gene are LNHDA and SQIVND (reference sequence). The CDR3 has 17 residues. The CDR3 bases are TGTGCCAGTACAAAGAGGGGGGCCTACTCGAACACCGGGGAGCTGTTTTTT. Translated: CASTKRGAYSNTGELFF.

The chain combines TRBV7-2 with TRBJ1-3; D uncertain. CDR1 SGHTA and CDR2 FQGNSA come from the germline V gene. This CDR3 is 13 amino acids long. Trimming took off 0 bases at V and 4 bases at J, with 4 bases between the two ends. DNA of the CDR3: TGTGCCAGCAGCTTAGCAAGGGGAAACACCATATATTTT. This gives the protein CASSLARGNTIYF.

This clone was recorded a few times. The rearrangement joins TRBV5-8 to TRBJ2-1, with D possibly called TRBD1 or TRBD2 (5 bases each). Per the germline V gene, CDR1 is SGHTS and CDR2 is YDEGEE. Between the trimmed V and J ends, which lost 5 bases and 8 bases, there was a span of 17 bases. This CDR3 spans 14 amino acids. CDR3 loop: CASSGGFGFYEQFF. In nucleotides, the CDR3 is TGTGCCAGCAGTGGGGGATTCGGTTTCTATGAGCAGTTCTTC.

The rearrangement uses TRBV9 and TRBJ2-1, with 9 bases aligning to TRBD1. The ends lost 4 bases at V and 15 bases at J; junction bases unmatched: 11. CDR1 is SGDLS, CDR2 YYNGEE, per germline. The CDR3 length is 13 residues. The CDR3 coding sequence is TGTGCCAGCAGCCCCAGAGGGACAGGGTGGGCGTTCTTC. Translated: CASSPRGTGWAFF. The full variable domain, with the rest looked up from reference TRBV9 and TRBJ2-1, is DSGVTQTPKHLITATGQRVTLRCSPRSGDLSVYWYQQSLDQGLQFLIQYYNGEERAKGNILERFSAQQFPDLHSELNLSSLELGDSALYFCASSPRGTGWAFFGPGTRLTVL.

J is TRBJ2-1 and V is TRBV28, with 11 bases that match TRBD1. V was clipped by 1 base and J by 7 bases; unmatched bases: 12. The CDR3 is 18 residues long. Germline V gene sequence: CDR1 MDHEN, CDR2 SYDVKM. In DNA form, the CDR3 reads TGTGCCAGCAGTTTATTCCCCTGGACAGGGGGCAGGGGGAATGAGCAGTTCTTC. This translates into CASSLFPWTGGRGNEQFF.

The rearrangement uses TRBV7-2 and TRBJ2-5, with 15 bases fitting TRBD2. The CDR3 length is 16 residues. V was pared by 5 bases and J by 7 bases, with 8 bases of the junction left unmatched. Germline V gives CDR1 SGHTA, CDR2 FQGNSA. The CDR3 coding sequence is TGTGCCAGCAGCCCTGCCCCGGGACTAGCGGGGGGGACCCAGTACTTC. Amino acids: CASSPAPGLAGGTQYF.

The DNA for the CDR3 is TGCGCCAGCAGCCGAGAGGACGGGGTAAGGACTGAAGCTTTCTTT. This codes for CASSREDGVRTEAFF. The V and J genes are TRBV4-3 and TRBJ1-1; D not resolved. The V end was cut by 4 bases, the J end by 5 bases, with 17 bases between. The CDR3 covers 15 residues. CDR1 and CDR2 (germline): LGHNA, YSLEER.

This clone was counted between two and nine times. V gene TRBV18 combines with J gene TRBJ1-2; D is ambiguous. This CDR3 has 12 residues. Looked up from germline, CDR1 is KGHSH and CDR2 is LQKENI. V was cut by 3 bases and J by 6 bases, with 8 bases left in between. CDR3 sequence (DNA): TGTGCCAGCTCACCTACCTCGAATGGCTACACCTTC. Translation gives CASSPTSNGYTF. The full variable domain, rest sourced from reference TRBV18 and TRBJ1-2, is NAGVMQNPRHLVRRRGQEARLRCSPMKGHSHVYWYRQLPEEGLKFMVYLQKENIIDESGMPKERFSAEFPKEGPSILRIQQVVRGDSAAYFCASSPTSNGYTFGSGTRLTVV.

The chain recombines TRBV9 with TRBJ1-2; the D gene is possibly TRBD1 (5 bases). CDR1 and CDR2 from the germline V gene are SGDLS and YYNGEE. The CDR3 contains 14 residues. The V and J ends lost 0 bases and 4 bases respectively, with 10 bases between them. The CDR3 nucleotides are TGTGCCAGCAGCGTAGATCGGCAGGGCTATGGCTACACCTTC. This encodes CASSVDRQGYGYTF.

The table lists this clone with a few counts. The chain recombines TRBV3-1 (or the pseudogene TRBV3-2) with TRBJ2-3; no definite D call. There are 12 residues in the CDR3. Per germline, CDR1 LGHDT and CDR2 YNNKEL (reference sequence). Trimming took 1 base from V and 10 from J, leaving 9 bases between them. The CDR3 loop reads CASSQGSRPQYF. The CDR3 bases are TGTGCCAGCAGCCAAGGTTCTAGACCGCAGTATTTT.

V gene TRBV9 combines with J gene TRBJ2-2, with D perhaps matching TRBD2 (7 bases). The V gene lost 2 bases and the J gene lost 7 bases, with 21 bases spanning the gap. From germline, CDR1 is SGDLS and CDR2 YYNGEE. The CDR3 sequence is 17 residues long. In nucleotides, the CDR3 is TGTGCCAGCAGCGTGGGAGGGGGGCGCGTGAACGTCGGGGAGCTGTTTTTT. Its protein is CASSVGGGRVNVGELFF.

The chain couples TRBV6-2 or TRBV6-3 to TRBJ2-1; TRBD2 aligns across 8 bases. From germline, CDR1 is MNHEY and CDR2 SVGEGT. The CDR3 has 15 amino acids. V shed 2 bases, J shed 7 bases, and the junction held 7 bases outside the gene matches. The CDR3 DNA follows: TGTGCCAGCAGTTACGGAGCGGGGGCGGGGAATGAGCAGTTCTTC. This codes for CASSYGAGAGNEQFF.

The chain has TRBV18 and TRBJ1-4; no clear D. Trimming took 3 bases from V and 0 from J, leaving 8 bases between them. The germline gives CDR1 KGHSH, CDR2 LQKENI. There are 15 residues in the CDR3. The CDR3 nucleotides are TGTGCCAGCTCACCCCGGGGTGCAACTAATGAAAAACTGTTTTTT. Protein sequence: CASSPRGATNEKLFF.

The V call is TRBV18, the J call TRBJ1-1; tentative D call: TRBD1 (5 bases). The germline V and J ends were trimmed by 2 bases and 0 bases, with 10 bases remaining between them. In germline, CDR1 is KGHSH, CDR2 LQKENI. The CDR3 extends over 15 amino acids. This CDR3 is CASSPYKGMNTEAFF. In nucleotides, the CDR3 is TGTGCCAGCTCACCATATAAGGGGATGAACACTGAAGCTTTCTTT.

This clone was found a few times. This chain links TRBV5-8 with TRBJ2-2; D is unclear. The V and J ends lost 0 bases and 2 bases respectively, with 11 bases between them. The CDR3 is 16 amino acids. CDR1 SGHTS and CDR2 YDEGEE come from the germline V gene. The CDR3 sequence is CASSLGRRRNTGELFF. The CDR3 DNA reads TGTGCCAGCAGCTTGGGGCGCAGGAGAAACACCGGGGAGCTGTTTTTT. Filled out from reference TRBV5-8 and TRBJ2-2, the complete variable domain reads EAGVTQSPTHLIKTRGQQATLRCSPISGHTSVYWYQQALGLGLQFLLWYDEGEERNRGNFPPRFSGRQFPNYSSELNVNALELEDSALYLCASSLGRRRNTGELFFGEGSRLTVL.

Written as DNA, the CDR3 is TGCGCCAGCAGGGGGTCTGAGGGCAACTATGGCTACACCTTC. Protein product: CASRGSEGNYGYTF. The chain couples TRBV4-1 to TRBJ1-2; D remains ambiguous. CDR3 length: 14 residues. Germline V gene sequence: CDR1 MGHRA, CDR2 YSYEKL. Trimming took 6 bases from V and 2 from J, leaving 13 bases between them.

The count of this clone is one. This chain's CDR3 is CATSDAPAGLQETQYF. As DNA, the CDR3 is TGTGCCACCAGTGATGCTCCAGCGGGACTACAAGAGACCCAGTACTTC. This chain joins TRBV24-1 and TRBJ2-5, with 7 bases identical to TRBD2. Germline trimming cut 3 bases from V and 2 bases from J; bases unmatched to any gene: 8. The CDR3 totals 16 residues. Germline values: CDR1 KGHDR, CDR2 SFDVKD.

V usage is TRBV9 and J usage is TRBJ2-1, with unresolved D. The CDR3 runs 12 residues. CDR1 and CDR2 from the germline V gene are SGDLS and YYNGEE. Deletions cut 3 bases from V and 9 bases from J, with 10 bases between. CDR3 DNA: TGTGCCAGCAGCGCCCCGACGTTTGAGCAGTTCTTC. This codes for CASSAPTFEQFF.

The table lists this clone with a few counts. This chain uses TRBV12-5 with TRBJ1-6; D is unresolved. Trimming took off 1 base at V and 5 bases at J, with 6 bases between the two ends. The CDR3 has 14 residues. Germline V gene lookup returns CDR1 LGHNT and CDR2 FRNRAP. The CDR3 reads CASGLGRNNSPLHF. CDR3 nucleotides: TGTGCTAGTGGTTTGGGGAGGAATAATTCACCCCTCCACTTT. Supplemented by reference TRBV12-5 and TRBJ1-6, the full variable domain reads DARVTQTPRHKVTEMGQEVTMRCQPILGHNTVFWYRQTMMQGLELLAYFRNRAPLDDSGMPKDRFSAEMPDATLATLKIQPSEPRDSAVYFCASGLGRNNSPLHFGNGTRLTVT.

This clone was observed a handful of times. CDR3 DNA: TGTGCCAGCAGCGTCGGACCCGGAGGGGGGAACACTGAAGCTTTCTTT. Its protein product is CASSVGPGGGNTEAFF. This sequence joins TRBV9 and TRBJ1-1, with D maybe TRBD1 (6 bases). Trimming took 2 bases from V and 1 from J, leaving 15 bases between them. From germline, CDR1 is SGDLS and CDR2 YYNGEE. The length of the CDR3 is 16 residues. Together with reference TRBV9 and TRBJ1-1, the CDR3 gives the full variable domain: DSGVTQTPKHLITATGQRVTLRCSPRSGDLSVYWYQQSLDQGLQFLIQYYNGEERAKGNILERFSAQQFPDLHSELNLSSLELGDSALYFCASSVGPGGGNTEAFFGQGTRLTVV.

The DNA for the CDR3 is TGTGCCAGCAGTGAAGTCCCGCGGACTAACTATGGCTACACCTTC. Translated, it gives CASSEVPRTNYGYTF. This chain uses TRBV6-1 with TRBJ1-2; D call uncertain. Trimming took 1 base from V and 0 from J, leaving 9 bases between them. This CDR3 comprises 15 residues. Germline CDR1 MNHNS, CDR2 SASEGT.

This chain connects TRBV4-3 to TRBJ1-1, with D perhaps matching TRBD1 (6 bases). Germline-derived CDR1 and CDR2 are LGHNA and YSLEER. The CDR3 has 16 residues. Trimming stripped 2 bases from V and 2 bases from J, with 15 bases between. The CDR3 here is CASSQQTGTTNTEAFF. For the CDR3, the DNA is TGCGCCAGCAGCCAACAAACCGGGACAACAAACACTGAAGCTTTCTTT.

The chain uses TRBV9 and TRBJ1-1; a possible D gene is TRBD1 (5 bases). This CDR3 has 15 amino acids. Trimming stripped 0 bases from V and 3 bases from J, with 12 bases between. Germline CDR1 SGDLS, CDR2 YYNGEE. The CDR3 loop is CASSVDQGLYTEAFF. Written as DNA, the CDR3 is TGTGCCAGCAGCGTAGATCAGGGCTTGTACACTGAAGCTTTCTTT.

The CDR3, as DNA: TGTGCCAGCAGTTTATGGACGGATGGCTACACCTTC. This codes for CASSLWTDGYTF. The chain employs TRBV6-2 or TRBV6-3 and TRBJ1-2; D ambiguous. Germline V lookup: CDR1 MNHEY, CDR2 SVGEGT. The CDR3 extends over 12 amino acids. V was pared by 4 bases and J by 6 bases, with 9 bases between.

The chain joins TRBV24-1 to TRBJ2-3, with 9 bases matching TRBD1. Germline V gives CDR1 KGHDR, CDR2 SFDVKD. This CDR3 has 17 residues. The junction had 11 bases not matched to a gene; V was cut back by 4 bases and J by 4 bases. This chain's CDR3 is CATSDTIGTGNPDTQYF. CDR3 nucleotide sequence: TGTGCCACCAGTGACACGATCGGGACAGGGAACCCAGATACGCAGTATTTT.

CDR3 in DNA: TGTGCCAGCAGTGAACCGGGGGGGATTTTTCGGGCTTTCTTT. Protein sequence: CASSEPGGIFRAFF. The chain carries TRBV25-1 and TRBJ1-1; D perhaps matches TRBD1 (5 bases). Trimming left V 2 bases short and J 11 bases short, with 18 bases between. The CDR3 is made up of 14 amino acids. CDR1 is MGHDK and CDR2 is SYGVNS in the germline V gene.

The chain has TRBV6-5 and TRBJ1-5; tentative D call: TRBD1 (5 bases). The CDR3 consists of 13 residues. The germline gives CDR1 MNHEY, CDR2 SVGAGI. Trimming took 7 bases from V and 5 from J, leaving 12 bases between them. CDR3 residues: CASMGGIHQPQHF. The CDR3 region has the DNA TGTGCCAGCATGGGGGGTATTCATCAGCCCCAGCATTTT.

This clone has just one count. The rearrangement joins TRBV28 to TRBJ1-4; the D gene is possibly TRBD1 (6 bases). The CDR3 is 13 amino acids. Germline CDR1 is MDHEN and CDR2 is SYDVKM. Between the trimmed V and J ends, which lost 3 bases and 8 bases, there was a span of 10 bases. For the CDR3, the DNA is TGTGCCAGCAGTTTTTTGGGGACAGAAAAACTGTTTTTT. It codes for CASSFLGTEKLFF.

The gene calls are TRBV15 and TRBJ1-5; 7 nucleotides agree with TRBD1. V was clipped by 5 bases and J by 1 base; unmatched bases: 5. This CDR3 spans 15 amino acids. Germline loops: CDR1 LNHNV, CDR2 YYDKDF (reference sequence). This CDR3 is CATSVQGLSNQPQHF. The CDR3 DNA sequence: TGTGCCACCAGCGTACAGGGGTTGAGCAATCAGCCCCAGCATTTT.

J is TRBJ1-3 and V is TRBV6-5, with 9 bases identical to TRBD1. Germline lookup yields CDR1 MNHEY and CDR2 SVGAGI. The CDR3 extends over 15 amino acids. J gave up 4 bases and V 7 bases, and 8 bases lay outside the gene matches. The CDR3, as DNA: TGTGCCAGCACCGAGGACAGGGGTAAAGGAAACACCATATATTTT. Its protein product is CASTEDRGKGNTIYF.

The chain couples TRBV7-4 to TRBJ2-1, with TRBD2 matching over 8 bases. Germline V gene data show CDR1 as SGHVT and CDR2 as SQSDAQ. Trimming cost V 4 bases and J 6 bases; bases outside gene matches: 8. The CDR3 totals 15 residues. The CDR3 coding sequence is TGTGCCAGCAGCTCTAGCGGGCCGGCGAGCAATGAGCAGTTCTTC. Translated, it gives CASSSSGPASNEQFF.